The T cell receptor (beta chain) under discussion was sequenced for a study of T cell responses to AZD1222 COVID-19 vaccine. CDR1 LNHDA and CDR2 SQIVND come from the germline V gene (reference sequence). The V end lost 3 bases, the J end lost 4 bases, and 6 bases lay between the germline ends. The CDR3 sequence is 12 residues long. Remarks on this clone: Other DNA sequences in this sample translate to the same CDR3.

The protocol was immunoSEQ multiplex PCR, while the TCRdb copy is restricted to in-frame clones and leaves out a portion. The sample consists of about 140,000 clones, roughly 90% of them appearing once. Source: peripheral blood, taken on day 0 of AZD1222 vaccination. This TCR came from an adult in good health. V and J are TRBV19 and TRBJ1-2; tentative D call: TRBD1 (5 bases). DNA for the CDR3: TGTGCCAGTAGTATCCAGGGCTATGGCTACACCTTC. This sequence encodes CASSIQGYGYTF.